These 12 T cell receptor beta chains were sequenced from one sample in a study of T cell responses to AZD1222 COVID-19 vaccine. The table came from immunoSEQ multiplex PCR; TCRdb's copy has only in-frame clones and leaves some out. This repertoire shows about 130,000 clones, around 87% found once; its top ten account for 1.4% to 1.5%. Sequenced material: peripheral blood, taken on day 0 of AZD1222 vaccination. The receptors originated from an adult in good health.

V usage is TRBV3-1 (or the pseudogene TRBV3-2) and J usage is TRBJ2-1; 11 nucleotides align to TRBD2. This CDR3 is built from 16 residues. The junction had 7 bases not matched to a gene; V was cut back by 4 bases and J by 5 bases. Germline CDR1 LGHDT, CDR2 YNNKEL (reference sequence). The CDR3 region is CASSRLGSGGDNEQFF. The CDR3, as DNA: TGTGCCAGCAGCCGCCTAGGTAGCGGGGGGGACAATGAGCAGTTCTTC.

The CDR3 reads CASSVAETLNEQYF. CDR3 nucleotides: TGTGCCAGCAGCGTAGCTGAAACCCTGAACGAGCAGTACTTC. The rearrangement links TRBV9 to TRBJ2-7; no definite D call. This CDR3 is 14 amino acids long. V was cut by 0 bases and J by 5 bases, with 12 bases left in between. CDR1 and CDR2 (germline): SGDLS, YYNGEE.

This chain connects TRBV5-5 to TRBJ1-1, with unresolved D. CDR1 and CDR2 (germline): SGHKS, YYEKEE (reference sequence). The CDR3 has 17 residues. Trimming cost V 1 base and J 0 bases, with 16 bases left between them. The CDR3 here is CASSLRLVQTLNTEAFF. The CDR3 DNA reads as TGTGCCAGCAGCTTGAGGTTGGTTCAGACCCTGAACACTGAAGCTTTCTTT.

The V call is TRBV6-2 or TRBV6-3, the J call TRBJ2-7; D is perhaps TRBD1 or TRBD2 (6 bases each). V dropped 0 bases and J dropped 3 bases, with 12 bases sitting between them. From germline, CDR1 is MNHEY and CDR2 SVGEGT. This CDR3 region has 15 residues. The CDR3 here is CASSYSRRGDYEQYF. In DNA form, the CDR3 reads TGTGCCAGCAGTTACTCTCGGAGGGGGGACTACGAGCAGTACTTC.

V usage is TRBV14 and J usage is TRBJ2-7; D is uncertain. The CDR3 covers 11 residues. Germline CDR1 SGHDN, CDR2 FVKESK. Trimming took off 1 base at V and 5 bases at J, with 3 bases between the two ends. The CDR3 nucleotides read TGTGCCAGCAGCCAAGGAAACGAGCAGTACTTC. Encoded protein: CASSQGNEQYF.

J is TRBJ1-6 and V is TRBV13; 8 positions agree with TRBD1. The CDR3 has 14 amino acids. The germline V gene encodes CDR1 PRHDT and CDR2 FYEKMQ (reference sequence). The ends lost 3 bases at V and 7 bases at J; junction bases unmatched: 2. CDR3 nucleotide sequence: TGTGCCAGCAGCTTCGGACAGGGCAATTCACCCCTCCACTTT. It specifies CASSFGQGNSPLHF.

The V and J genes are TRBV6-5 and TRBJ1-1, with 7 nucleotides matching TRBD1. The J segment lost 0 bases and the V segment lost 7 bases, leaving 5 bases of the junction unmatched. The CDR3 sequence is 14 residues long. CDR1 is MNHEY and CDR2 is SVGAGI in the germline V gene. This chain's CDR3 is CASTNRGVNTEAFF. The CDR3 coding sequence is TGTGCCAGCACCAACAGGGGTGTGAACACTGAAGCTTTCTTT.

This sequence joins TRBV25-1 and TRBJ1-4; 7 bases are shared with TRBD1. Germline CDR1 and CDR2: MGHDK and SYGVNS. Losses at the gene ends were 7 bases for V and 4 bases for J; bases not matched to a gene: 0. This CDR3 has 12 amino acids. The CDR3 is CASNRGNEKLFF. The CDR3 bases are TGTGCCAGCAACAGGGGTAATGAAAAACTGTTTTTT.

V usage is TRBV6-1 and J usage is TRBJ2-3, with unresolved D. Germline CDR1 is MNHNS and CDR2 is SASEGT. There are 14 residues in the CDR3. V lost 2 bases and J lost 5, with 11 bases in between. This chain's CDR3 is CASSESWVKDTQYF. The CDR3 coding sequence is TGTGCCAGCAGTGAATCTTGGGTAAAAGATACGCAGTATTTT.

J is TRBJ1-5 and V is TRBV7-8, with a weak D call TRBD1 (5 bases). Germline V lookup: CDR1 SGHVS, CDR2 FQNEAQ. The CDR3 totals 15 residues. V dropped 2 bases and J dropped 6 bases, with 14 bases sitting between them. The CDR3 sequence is CASSLFQGPTQPQHF. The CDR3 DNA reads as TGTGCCAGCAGCTTATTTCAGGGACCTACTCAGCCCCAGCATTTT.

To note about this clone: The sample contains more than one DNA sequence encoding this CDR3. The CDR3 nucleotides are TGCGCCAGCAGCTTGGGCGGGAATAATTCACCCCTCCACTTT. It encodes CASSLGGNNSPLHF. This chain links TRBV5-1 with TRBJ1-6; unclear D gene. In germline, CDR1 is SGHRS, CDR2 YFSETQ. The V end lost 0 bases, the J end lost 5 bases, and 6 bases lay between the germline ends. The CDR3 is made up of 14 amino acids.

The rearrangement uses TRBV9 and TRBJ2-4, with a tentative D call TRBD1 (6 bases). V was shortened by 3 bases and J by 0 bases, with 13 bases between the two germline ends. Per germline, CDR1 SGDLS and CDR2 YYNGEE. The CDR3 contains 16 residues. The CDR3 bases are TGTGCCAGCAGCGAGACAGGAGGAATAGCCAAAAACATTCAGTACTTC. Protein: CASSETGGIAKNIQYF. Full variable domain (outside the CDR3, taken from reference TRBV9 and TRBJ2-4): DSGVTQTPKHLITATGQRVTLRCSPRSGDLSVYWYQQSLDQGLQFLIQYYNGEERAKGNILERFSAQQFPDLHSELNLSSLELGDSALYFCASSETGGIAKNIQYFGAGTRLSVL.